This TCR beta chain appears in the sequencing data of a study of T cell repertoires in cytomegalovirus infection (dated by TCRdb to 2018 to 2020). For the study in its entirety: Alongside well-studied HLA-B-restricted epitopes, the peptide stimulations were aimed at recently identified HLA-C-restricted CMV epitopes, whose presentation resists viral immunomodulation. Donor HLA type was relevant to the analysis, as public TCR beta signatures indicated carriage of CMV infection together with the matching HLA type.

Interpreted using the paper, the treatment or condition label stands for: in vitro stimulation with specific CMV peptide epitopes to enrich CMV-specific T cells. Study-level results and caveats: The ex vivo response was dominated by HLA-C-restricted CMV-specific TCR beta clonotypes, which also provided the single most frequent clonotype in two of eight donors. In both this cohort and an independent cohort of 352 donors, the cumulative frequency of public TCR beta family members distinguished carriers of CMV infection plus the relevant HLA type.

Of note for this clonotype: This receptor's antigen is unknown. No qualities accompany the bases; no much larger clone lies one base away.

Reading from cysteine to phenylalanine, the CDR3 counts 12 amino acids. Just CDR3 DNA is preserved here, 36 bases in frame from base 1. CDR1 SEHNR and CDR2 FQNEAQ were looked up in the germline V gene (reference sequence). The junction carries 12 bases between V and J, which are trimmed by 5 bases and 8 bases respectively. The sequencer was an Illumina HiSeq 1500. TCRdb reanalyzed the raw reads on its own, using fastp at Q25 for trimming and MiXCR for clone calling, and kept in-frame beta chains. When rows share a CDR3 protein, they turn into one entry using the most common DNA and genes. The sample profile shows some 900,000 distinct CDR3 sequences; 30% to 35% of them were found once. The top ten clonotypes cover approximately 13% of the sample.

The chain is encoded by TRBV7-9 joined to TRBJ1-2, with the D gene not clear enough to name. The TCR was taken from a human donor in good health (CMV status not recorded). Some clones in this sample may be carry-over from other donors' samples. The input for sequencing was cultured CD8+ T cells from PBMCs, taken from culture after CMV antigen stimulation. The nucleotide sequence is TGTGCCAGCAGCAGCCATCTGGGGGGCTACACCTTC. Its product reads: CASSSHLGGYTF.